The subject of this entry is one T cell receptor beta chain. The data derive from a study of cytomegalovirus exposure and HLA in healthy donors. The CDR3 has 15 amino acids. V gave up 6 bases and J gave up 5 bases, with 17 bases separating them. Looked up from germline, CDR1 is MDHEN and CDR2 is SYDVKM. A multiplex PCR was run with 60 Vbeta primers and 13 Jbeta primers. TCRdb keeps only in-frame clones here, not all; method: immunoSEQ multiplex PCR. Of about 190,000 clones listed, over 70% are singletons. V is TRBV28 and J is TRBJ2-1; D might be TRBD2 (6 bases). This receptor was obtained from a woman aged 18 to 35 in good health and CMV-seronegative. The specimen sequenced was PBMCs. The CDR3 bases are TGTGCCAGCAGAAGCCCAATTATAGCGGACAATGAGCAGTTCTTC. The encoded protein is CASRSPIIADNEQFF.